Following are 15 T cell receptor beta chains from one sample sequenced in a study of T-cell memory formation after mild COVID-19 (dated by TCRdb to the early 2020s). Library prep was done by 5' RACE. The data were produced on an Illumina NovaSeq 6000. TCRdb itself trimmed the public reads at Q25 with fastp, ran MiXCR and retained productive beta chains. Rows with a matching CDR3 protein are joined into one entry that keeps the most common DNA and genes. For this sample the table gives about 210,000 distinct CDR3 sequences, of which approximately 10% were detected only once. Approximately 3% of the sample is held by the ten biggest clonotypes. The sequencing input was PBMCs or a T cell subset sorted from them (not recorded which). Receptors were obtained from a man aged 18 to 35 who had mild COVID-19 (a few samples of this study predate the infection). The sample titles of this study are shuffled in the database, so cell type and time point are left out; the donor was told from shared clones.

This rearrangement joins TRBV9 to TRBJ1-5; D gene uncertain. Germline values: CDR1 SGDLS, CDR2 YYNGEE. The CDR3 runs to 13 residues. Trimming cost V 0 bases and J 7 bases, with 8 bases left between them. The CDR3 DNA is TGTGCCAGCAGCGTAGCCCCCCGACAGCCCCAGCATTTT. Its protein is CASSVAPRQPQHF.

The table lists this clonotype with a few counts. This sequence joins TRBV24-1 and TRBJ2-6; D remains unclear. Germline V CDR1 and CDR2: KGHDR, SFDVKD. The V end was cut by 4 bases, the J end by 4 bases, with 10 bases between. The CDR3 covers 15 residues. CDR3 region: CATSDASLGANVLTF. The CDR3, as DNA: TGTGCCACCAGTGACGCGTCTCTGGGGGCCAACGTCCTGACTTTC.

This clonotype was counted between two and nine times. The chain employs TRBV5-5 and TRBJ2-5, with 7 nucleotides matching TRBD1. The CDR3 is made up of 14 amino acids. The germline V gene has CDR1 SGHKS and CDR2 YYEKEE (reference sequence). V was clipped by 0 bases and J by 3 bases; unmatched bases: 2. In DNA, the CDR3 is TGTGCCAGCAGCTTGGAGGGACAGAAAGAGACCCAGTACTTC. Its translation: CASSLEGQKETQYF.

In this sample, this clonotype turned up a few times. V is TRBV5-1 and J is TRBJ2-5, with D possibly matching TRBD2 (5 bases). The germline V gene has CDR1 SGHRS and CDR2 YFSETQ. The CDR3 contains 14 residues. V dropped 3 bases and J dropped 5 bases, with 14 bases sitting between them. As DNA, the CDR3 is TGCGCCAGCAGCTCCCAGCGGCCCTCCGAGACCCAGTACTTC. Translated: CASSSQRPSETQYF.

The CDR3 bases are TGTGCCAGCAGCGACAGGGGCCCCACCTATGGCTACACCTTC. As protein: CASSDRGPTYGYTF. The chain joins TRBV2 to TRBJ1-2; TRBD1 matches at 8 bases. The CDR3 is 14 residues long. Germline V gene lookup returns CDR1 SNHLY and CDR2 FYNNEI. J gave up 4 bases and V 6 bases, and 7 bases lay outside the gene matches.

In its sample, this clonotype was seen a few times. V and J are TRBV5-1 and TRBJ2-7; D is unresolved. Trimming left V 5 bases short and J 2 bases short, with 5 bases between. The CDR3 is 11 amino acids. Germline CDR1 SGHRS, CDR2 YFSETQ. CDR3 residues: CASRLTYEQYF. The DNA for the CDR3 is TGCGCCAGCAGATTGACCTACGAGCAGTACTTC.

The rearrangement links TRBV10-3 to TRBJ2-7; 7 bases agree with TRBD1. The CDR3 covers 14 residues. V dropped 7 bases and J dropped 2; count of bases not matched to a gene: 8. In germline, CDR1 is ENHRY, CDR2 SYGVKD. The CDR3 sequence: CAINSRQGTYEQYF. In nucleotides, the CDR3 is TGTGCCATCAATAGTAGACAGGGAACCTACGAGCAGTACTTC.

This clonotype was counted ten times or more. The chain couples TRBV7-2 to TRBJ1-4; unclear D gene. CDR1 is SGHTA, CDR2 FQGNSA, per germline. This CDR3 has 13 amino acids. Trimming took 1 base from V and 8 from J, leaving 8 bases between them. The CDR3 DNA reads as TGTGCCAGCAGCTTAGTCCCCCGGGAAAAACTGTTTTTT. It is translated as CASSLVPREKLFF.

This clonotype was counted many times. The V gene is TRBV7-2, the J gene TRBJ1-1; unclear D gene. The CDR3 totals 14 residues. V lost 0 bases to trimming and J lost 5 bases, with 10 bases between them. Germline CDR1 is SGHTA and CDR2 is FQGNSA. The CDR3 sequence is CASSLAAGRTEAFF. CDR3 DNA: TGTGCCAGCAGCTTAGCGGCGGGTAGGACTGAAGCTTTCTTT.

This clonotype was picked up many times. The chain combines TRBV7-3 with TRBJ2-3; 10 bases fit TRBD2. CDR3 length: 14 residues. V shed 3 bases, J shed 4 bases, and the junction held 1 base outside the gene matches. The germline V gene has CDR1 SGHTA and CDR2 FQGTGA. The CDR3 here is CASSLSGGADTQYF. DNA for the CDR3: TGTGCCAGCAGCTTGAGCGGGGGGGCAGATACGCAGTATTTT. Using reference TRBV7-3 and TRBJ2-3 for the parts outside the CDR3, the full variable domain is GAGVSQTPSNKVTEKGKYVELRCDPISGHTALYWYRQSLGQGPEFLIYFQGTGAADDSGLPNDRFFAVRPEGSVSTLKIQRTERGDSAVYLCASSLSGGADTQYFGPGTRLTVL.

The chain combines TRBV21-1 with TRBJ2-5; TRBD1 is the table's D call, not checked against the DNA. TRBV21-1 is a pseudogene segment. The CDR3 is 15 residues long. CDR3 residues: CASSAGTGIQETQYF. The DNA for the CDR3 is TGTGCCAGCAGCGCCGGGACAGGCATCCAAGAGACCCAGTACTTC.

The chain joins TRBV6-6 to TRBJ2-7; 7 nucleotides line up with TRBD1. Trimming removed 5 bases from V and 4 bases from J; junction bases left unmatched: 8. CDR3 length: 14 amino acids. Germline V gene data show CDR1 as MNHNY and CDR2 as SVGAGI (reference sequence). CDR3 in DNA: TGTGCCAGCAGTCCCCGACAGGGTTCTTACGAGCAGTACTTC. It is translated as CASSPRQGSYEQYF.

The chain carries TRBV21-1 and TRBJ1-1; the D call in the table, TRBD1, was not verified against the DNA. TRBV21-1 is listed as a pseudogene. This CDR3 is 18 amino acids long. The DNA for the CDR3 is TGTGCCAGCAGCAAAGGTTCCGGGGGAATCACGCGGAACACTGAAGCTTTCTTT. Translating gives CASSKGSGGITRNTEAFF.

This sequence joins TRBV12-3 or TRBV12-4 and TRBJ1-5; weak D call: TRBD1 (6 bases). This CDR3 is 15 amino acids long. Trimming stripped 3 bases from V and 1 base from J, with 10 bases between. The DNA of the CDR3 is TGTGCCAGCAGTTTTGAGGGGGAGAGCAATCAGCCCCAGCATTTT. Amino acids: CASSFEGESNQPQHF.

Ten or more counts support this clonotype. The rearrangement joins TRBV20-1 to TRBJ2-3; 10 positions agree with TRBD1. The germline V gene encodes CDR1 DFQATT and CDR2 SNEGSKA (reference sequence). The CDR3 totals 13 residues. J was trimmed by 4 bases and V by 6 bases; bases with no gene match: 4. The CDR3 DNA sequence: TGCAGTGCCCCGACAGGGGGCGCAGATACGCAGTATTTT. Translation: CSAPTGGADTQYF.